Each of the 27 T cell receptor beta chains below was sequenced from the same sample in a study of shared clonotypes between healthy human individuals. The assay was immunoSEQ multiplex PCR, and TCRdb's table has in-frame clones only and misses some. Of 2 million to 3 million clones in the sample, roughly 92% were seen once. Input material: naive CD4+ T cells sorted from blood. Stated subset: CD45RA+ positively selected. The receptor source for this set is a man between 18 and 29 years old in good health.

The V call is TRBV5-6, the J call TRBJ2-7; 7 bases agree with TRBD2. The J segment lost 7 bases and the V segment lost 3 bases, leaving 7 bases of the junction unmatched. Germline lookup yields CDR1 SGHDT and CDR2 YYEEEE. This CDR3 comprises 13 residues. The CDR3 region has the DNA TGTGCCAGCAGCTCGCGACTAGCAAGGGAGCAGTACTTC. It codes for CASSSRLAREQYF.

This clone was observed once. This rearrangement joins TRBV6-1 to TRBJ1-1; D gene uncertain. V lost 2 bases and J 5 bases, leaving 9 bases between the germline ends. CDR3 size: 13 residues. CDR1 and CDR2 from the germline V gene are MNHNS and SASEGT. The DNA for the CDR3 is TGTGCCAGCAGTGAAAAGTGGGGAACTGAAGCTTTCTTT. Protein: CASSEKWGTEAFF.

This chain uses TRBV10-2 with TRBJ2-1; no clear D gene. V was pared by 6 bases and J by 2 bases, with 11 bases between. This CDR3 is built from 14 residues. Germline CDR1 WSHSY, CDR2 SAAADI. The CDR3 DNA is TGCGCCAGCAGGAGTCAACAGCCCTACAATGAGCAGTTCTTC. Translated, it gives CASRSQQPYNEQFF.

The J gene is TRBJ2-7, the V gene TRBV21-1; TRBD1 reflects the table's D call only, with no check against the DNA. TRBV21-1 is marked as a pseudogene. CDR3 length: 16 residues. CDR3 in DNA: TGTGCCAGCAGACCGACAGGGGGCCCGTCGTACTACGAGCAGTACTTC. Translating it yields CASRPTGGPSYYEQYF.

V usage is TRBV12-5 and J usage is TRBJ2-5; D is ambiguous. Trimming took 4 bases from V and 1 from J, leaving 7 bases between them. Germline CDR1 LGHNT, CDR2 FRNRAP. The CDR3 is 13 amino acids. CDR3 sequence reads: CASGYPAQETQYF. In DNA, the CDR3 is TGTGCTAGTGGTTATCCAGCCCAAGAGACCCAGTACTTC.

The chain is built from TRBV19 and TRBJ1-6, with D uncertain. This CDR3 region has 16 residues. Germline V CDR1 and CDR2: LNHDA, SQIVND (reference sequence). Trimming took off 4 bases at V and 0 bases at J, with 10 bases between the two ends. In DNA, the CDR3 is TGTGCCAGTAGTACGGGCCCGGGCTCCTATAATTCACCCCTCCACTTT. Its translation: CASSTGPGSYNSPLHF.

The chain employs TRBV19 and TRBJ2-2; no reliable D call. Germline V gene lookup returns CDR1 LNHDA and CDR2 SQIVND (reference sequence). The CDR3 is 13 amino acids. Trimming cost V 6 bases and J 0 bases, with 5 bases left between them. CDR3 residues: CASSYPNTGELFF. DNA of the CDR3: TGTGCCAGTAGCTACCCGAACACCGGGGAGCTGTTTTTT.

The chain recombines TRBV5-1 with TRBJ2-5, with a weak D call TRBD1 (6 bases). The tail of the sequence fits TRBJ2-7 better, so the J call may be wrong. Germline CDR1 SGHRS, CDR2 YFSETQ. CDR3 length: 14 amino acids. In DNA form, the CDR3 reads TGCGCCAGCAGCTTGGGGGACATAGGGTACGAGCAGTACTTC. Translation gives CASSLGDIGYEQYF.

The V call is TRBV2, the J call TRBJ1-5; D unclear. Germline V CDR1 and CDR2: SNHLY, FYNNEI. V shed 6 bases and J shed 0 bases, with 12 bases lying between them. The CDR3 extends over 15 amino acids. CDR3 in DNA: TGTGCCAGCAGCTGGACCCCCGATAGCAATCAGCCCCAGCATTTT. Residues: CASSWTPDSNQPQHF.

The chain joins TRBV13 to TRBJ1-3; D is ambiguous. V was cut by 5 bases and J by 2 bases, with 16 bases left in between. Germline V gene sequence: CDR1 PRHDT, CDR2 FYEKMQ (reference sequence). This CDR3 contains 16 residues. CDR3 region: CASSPRWRAAGNTIYF. The CDR3 nucleotides are TGTGCCAGCAGCCCCAGATGGCGGGCGGCTGGAAACACCATATATTTT.

This sequence joins TRBV25-1 and TRBJ2-5; D gene unclear. CDR3 length: 14 amino acids. V dropped 2 bases and J dropped 1 base, with 8 bases sitting between them. The germline V gene encodes CDR1 MGHDK and CDR2 SYGVNS. The CDR3 DNA reads as TGTGCCAGCAGTGAAAGGTCGGGCCAAGAGACCCAGTACTTC. It is translated as CASSERSGQETQYF.

V and J are TRBV5-4 and TRBJ2-6; TRBD1 aligns across 7 bases. Germline CDR1 is SGHNT and CDR2 is YYREEE (reference sequence). V was clipped by 4 bases and J by 5 bases; unmatched bases: 6. The CDR3 has 15 amino acids. Here the CDR3 reads CASSASTGRANVLTF. The CDR3 nucleotides are TGTGCCAGCAGCGCCTCGACAGGGCGGGCCAACGTCCTGACTTTC.

A single count supports this clone. V and J are TRBV7-9 and TRBJ2-5, with D possibly TRBD2 on 5 matching bases. The V end was cut by 3 bases, the J end by 5 bases, with 16 bases between. The CDR3 length is 15 residues. Per the germline V gene, CDR1 is SEHNR and CDR2 is FQNEAQ (reference sequence). This CDR3 reads CASSFGRGLGETQYF. The CDR3 DNA follows: TGTGCCAGCAGCTTTGGAAGAGGGTTAGGCGAGACCCAGTACTTC.

This chain connects TRBV5-4 to TRBJ2-1; D remains unclear. Germline lookup yields CDR1 SGHNT and CDR2 YYREEE (reference sequence). Trimming pared 4 bases from V and 3 bases from J, leaving 8 bases between. This CDR3 has 13 amino acids. CDR3 in amino acids: CASSRLDYNEQFF. The CDR3 DNA follows: TGTGCCAGCAGCCGCCTTGACTACAATGAGCAGTTCTTC.

The count of this clone is one. V gene TRBV21-1 combines with J gene TRBJ1-1. TRBV21-1 is deemed a pseudogene. CDR3 length: 13 amino acids. CDR3 amino acids: CASSSSEGTEAFF. The CDR3 DNA sequence: TGTGCCAGCAGCTCCTCCGAAGGCACTGAAGCTTTCTTT.

J is TRBJ1-1 and V is TRBV5-4; 8 nucleotides agree with TRBD1. The V and J ends lost 0 bases and 5 bases, in that order; junction bases with no gene match: 12. The CDR3 totals 17 residues. The germline V gene encodes CDR1 SGHNT and CDR2 YYREEE (reference sequence). The CDR3 reads CASSLGQGARSGTEAFF. CDR3 sequence (DNA): TGTGCCAGCAGCTTGGGGCAGGGGGCGCGTTCCGGAACTGAAGCTTTCTTT.

The sample holds one count of this clone. Other DNA sequences within the sample encode an identical CDR3. CDR3: CASSLDISYEQYF. DNA of the CDR3: TGTGCCAGCAGCCTGGACATCTCCTACGAGCAGTACTTC. The rearrangement links TRBV7-9 to TRBJ2-7, with D perhaps matching TRBD1 (5 bases). The CDR3 consists of 13 residues. The V end was cut by 5 bases, the J end by 0 bases, with 8 bases between. Germline V lookup: CDR1 SEHNR, CDR2 FQNEAQ (reference sequence).

The chain is built from TRBV4-1 and TRBJ1-4, with a tentative D call TRBD1 (6 bases). The CDR3 spans 15 residues. In germline, CDR1 is MGHRA, CDR2 YSYEKL. Trimming removed 2 bases at V and 7 bases at J, with 14 bases between. Here the CDR3 reads CASSQTGGGLEKLFF. CDR3 DNA: TGCGCCAGCAGCCAAACAGGCGGGGGGCTTGAAAAACTGTTTTTT.

This chain uses TRBV10-1 with TRBJ2-1, with 15 bases that match TRBD2. The CDR3 spans 19 residues. CDR1 is WNHNN, CDR2 SYGVQD, per germline (reference sequence). V was clipped by 0 bases and J by 9 bases; unmatched bases: 12. The CDR3 region is CASSESHGLAGGPRIEQFF. Here the CDR3 DNA reads TGCGCCAGCAGTGAGTCCCACGGACTAGCGGGAGGGCCAAGGATTGAGCAGTTCTTC.

The chain joins TRBV7-2 to TRBJ1-6, with D uncertain. From germline, CDR1 is SGHTA and CDR2 FQGNSA. The CDR3 is 15 amino acids. Trimming removed 5 bases from V and 2 bases from J, with 10 bases in between. The CDR3 region is CASSVSDAYNSPLHF. The CDR3, as DNA: TGTGCCAGCAGCGTATCCGACGCCTATAATTCACCCCTCCACTTT.

The chain's CDR3 is CASRTGTYNEQFF. Here the CDR3 DNA reads TGTGCCAGCAGAACCGGGACGTACAATGAGCAGTTCTTC. The chain recombines TRBV28 with TRBJ2-1; D may be TRBD1 or TRBD2 (5 bases each). Between the trimmed V and J ends, which lost 6 bases and 4 bases, there was a span of 10 bases. The CDR3 totals 13 residues. CDR1 and CDR2 (germline): MDHEN, SYDVKM. The whole variable domain, remainder taken from reference TRBV28 and TRBJ2-1, is DVKVTQSSRYLVKRTGEKVFLECVQDMDHENMFWYRQDPGLGLRLIYFSYDVKMKEKGDIPEGYSVSREKKERFSLILESASTNQTSMYLCASRTGTYNEQFFGPGTRLTVL.

This clone occurred once. The chain has TRBV28 and TRBJ2-7; D is possibly TRBD1 or TRBD2 (5 bases each). Germline lookup yields CDR1 MDHEN and CDR2 SYDVKM. V was trimmed by 5 bases and J by 2 bases, leaving 16 bases between them. The CDR3 is 15 residues long. CDR3 protein: CASSPEGFPPYEQYF. The CDR3 bases are TGTGCCAGCAGTCCAGAGGGGTTCCCCCCCTACGAGCAGTACTTC.

The chain uses TRBV11-3 and TRBJ2-7, with D perhaps TRBD1 or TRBD2 (5 bases each). Germline V gene sequence: CDR1 SGHNT, CDR2 YENEEA. The length of the CDR3 is 15 residues. Trimming took 4 bases from V and 0 from J, leaving 13 bases between them. CDR3 region: CASSSSGTRSYEQYF. In nucleotides, the CDR3 is TGTGCCAGCAGCTCGTCCGGGACCCGCTCCTACGAGCAGTACTTC.

This clone appeared once. The chain combines TRBV6-1 with TRBJ2-2, with 15 bases that match TRBD2. Germline V gene lookup returns CDR1 MNHNS and CDR2 SASEGT. The CDR3 is 18 residues long. After removal of 4 bases from V and 4 bases from J, the junction contained 7 bases not matched to a gene. Written as DNA, the CDR3 is TGTGCCAGCAGTGGTGGGACTAGCGGGGGGCATAGCACCGGGGAGCTGTTTTTT. Protein product: CASSGGTSGGHSTGELFF.

The chain carries TRBV5-1 and TRBJ2-7; TRBD2 is a possible D gene (5 bases). Germline CDR1 reads SGHRS; CDR2 reads YFSETQ. The CDR3 spans 15 residues. Between the trimmed V and J ends, which lost 5 bases and 0 bases, there was a span of 15 bases. The CDR3: CASSVGSGSSYEQYF. The CDR3 coding sequence is TGCGCCAGCAGTGTTGGAAGCGGAAGCTCCTACGAGCAGTACTTC. Full variable domain (missing parts from reference TRBV5-1 and TRBJ2-7): KAGVTQTPRYLIKTRGQQVTLSCSPISGHRSVSWYQQTPGQGLQFLFEYFSETQRNKGNFPGRFSGRQFSNSRSEMNVSTLELGDSALYLCASSVGSGSSYEQYFGPGTRLTVT.

The chain couples TRBV18 to TRBJ1-5; D is unresolved. V was clipped by 1 base and J by 6 bases, with 7 bases between them. This CDR3 contains 13 residues. Germline lookup yields CDR1 KGHSH and CDR2 LQKENI. CDR3 sequence: CASSPQEIQPQHF. The CDR3 DNA follows: TGTGCCAGCTCACCACAAGAGATTCAGCCCCAGCATTTT.

This rearrangement joins TRBV6-5 to TRBJ2-7; 11 bases are shared with TRBD2. With V trimmed by 5 bases and J by 3 bases, 3 bases remained unmatched. CDR1 and CDR2 from the germline V gene are MNHEY and SVGAGI. This CDR3 comprises 14 residues. The CDR3 spells CASSKLAGVYEQYF. In DNA form, the CDR3 reads TGTGCCAGCAGTAAACTAGCGGGAGTCTACGAGCAGTACTTC.